This TCR beta chain was retrieved from a study of Graves' ophthalmopathy and Graves' hyperthyroidism. Study in general: Sampling took place at initial diagnosis, with peripheral blood obtained before any treatment. Regarding the study as a whole: A 13-signature model separated ophthalmopathy from stable hyperthyroidism, reaching 85% to 90% sensitivity and less than 83% specificity cross-validated.

The TCR beta CDR3 regions underwent amplification from RNA transcripts. Second-round multiplex PCR came after first-round RT-PCR with HTBI primers. TCRdb re-derived calls from the multiplex PCR reads in MiXCR, one entry per CDR3 protein. This table has approximately 640,000 distinct CDR3 sequences, about two fifths appearing once. This clonotype occurred many times. What it recognizes is unknown. Patients were excluded if they had other autoimmune diseases or uncontrolled infections, and likewise if pregnancy or lactation applied. This CDR3 region has 15 residues. Per the germline V gene, CDR1 is ENHRY and CDR2 is SYGVKD. The ends were cut back, 2 bases at V and 1 base at J, with 9 bases in the middle.

The rearrangement joins TRBV10-3 to TRBJ1-3; D is undetermined. The origin of this receptor is an adult man with Graves' ophthalmopathy. What was sequenced was peripheral blood. The chain's CDR3 is CAISEGEGSGNTIYF. The DNA of the CDR3 is TGTGCCATCAGTGAGGGTGAGGGATCTGGAAACACCATATATTTT.